The rows below give T cell receptor beta chains drawn from one sample of a study of blood T cell repertoires in COVID-19. Generated by immunoSEQ multiplex PCR, the TCRdb table keeps only in-frame clones and is missing some. The data contain about 440,000 clones, roughly 87% of them singletons. Material for sequencing was PBMCs or T cells enriched from blood (not recorded which). The receptors here all came from a man between 18 and 29 years old who had recovered from COVID-19. Each CDR3 is given with its conserved first and last residue. The D gene is left open where the match is weak. Size tells how often a clone was seen (once, few, many) or the class of an expanded clone, and some rows leave it out.

CASSQPDKKGNTIYF | TGTGCCAGCAGCCAACCCGACAAAAAAGGAAACACCATATATTTT | TRBV3-1/TRBV3-2 | - | - | TRBJ1-3
CASSPTGVNYGYTF | TGCGCCAGCAGCCCGACAGGGGTTAACTATGGCTACACCTTC | TRBV5-1 | - | TRBD1 | TRBJ1-2
CASTRGTGELFF | TGTGCCAGCACGAGGGGGACCGGGGAGCTGTTTTTT | TRBV25-1 | - | - | TRBJ2-2
CASSPGQGTYNSPLHF | TGTGCCAGCAGCCCCGGGCAGGGAACATATAATTCACCCCTCCACTTT | TRBV7-2 | - | - | TRBJ1-6
CASSEGTGSYGYTF | TGTGCCAGCAGTGAAGGGACAGGGAGCTATGGCTACACCTTC | TRBV6-1 | - | TRBD1 | TRBJ1-2
CASSIVNQETQYF | TGTGCCAGTAGTATTGTAAATCAAGAGACCCAGTACTTC | TRBV19 | - | - | TRBJ2-5
CASSLTGLTEAFF | TGTGCCAGCAGCCTTACAGGGTTAACTGAAGCTTTCTTT | TRBV6-5 | once | - | TRBJ1-1
CASSFDRVSYEQYF | TGCGCCAGCAGCTTTGACAGGGTTTCCTACGAGCAGTACTTC | TRBV5-1 | - | TRBD1 | TRBJ2-7
CASRIRDRFSGANVLTF | TGCGCCAGCAGGATCCGGGACAGGTTCTCTGGGGCCAACGTCCTGACTTTC | TRBV10-1 | - | TRBD1 | TRBJ2-6
CSVGTATHRFNTEAFF | TGCAGCGTTGGGACAGCTACTCACCGCTTCAACACTGAAGCTTTCTTT | TRBV29-1 | - | - | TRBJ1-1
CASSLSHLNSPLHF | TGTGCCAGCAGTTTATCACACCTCAATTCACCCCTCCACTTT | TRBV28 | few | - | TRBJ1-6
CASSFGPHETYSNQPQHF | TGTGCCAGCAGTTTTGGTCCTCACGAAACTTATAGCAATCAGCCCCAGCATTTT | TRBV28 | - | - | TRBJ1-5
CASSSGTGMNTEAFF | TGCGCCAGCAGCTCCGGGACAGGGATGAACACTGAAGCTTTCTTT | TRBV5-1 | - | TRBD1 | TRBJ1-1
CASSFSGDPNSPLHF | TGCGCCAGCAGCTTCTCAGGGGACCCCAATTCACCCCTCCACTTT | TRBV5-1 | - | - | TRBJ1-6
CASSFRTGYTGELFF | TGTGCCAGCAGTTTTCGGACAGGGTACACCGGGGAGCTGTTTTTT | TRBV6-5 | - | TRBD1 | TRBJ2-2
CASSLEAGTEAFF | TGTGCCAGCAGCTTAGAGGCGGGCACTGAAGCTTTCTTT | TRBV7-9 | - | - | TRBJ1-1
CASKETGTHEQYF | TGTGCCAGTAAGGAGACAGGGACCCACGAGCAGTACTTC | TRBV19 | - | TRBD1 | TRBJ2-7
CASSHTRDTGELFF | TGTGCCAGCAGCCATACTAGAGACACCGGGGAGCTGTTTTTT | TRBV6-2/TRBV6-3 | - | - | TRBJ2-2
CASSQEGGFATIYF | TGTGCCAGCAGCCAAGAAGGGGGCTTTGCCACCATATATTTT | TRBV4-2 | few | TRBD1 | TRBJ1-3
CASSPGHLQGYTF | TGCGCCAGCAGTCCGGGACACCTACAAGGCTACACCTTC | TRBV10-1 | - | - | TRBJ1-2
CASCPVTGGLDEQYF | TGTGCCAGCTGCCCAGTCACAGGGGGCCTCGACGAGCAGTACTTC | TRBV18 | - | TRBD1 | TRBJ2-7
CASPPSMASGSSTDTQYF | TGCGCCAGCCCACCTTCAATGGCTAGCGGGTCTAGCACAGATACGCAGTATTTT | TRBV23-1 | - | TRBD2 | TRBJ2-3
CASSPGTSGHYGYTF | TGCGCCAGCAGCCCGGGGACTTCTGGGCACTATGGCTACACCTTC | TRBV4-1 | - | - | TRBJ1-2
CASSNGNTLRTEAFF | TGTGCCAGCAGCAACGGGAACACTCTCCGGACTGAAGCTTTCTTT | TRBV9 | - | - | TRBJ1-1
CASSVRDGGYPPQHF | TGTGCCAGCAGCGTCCGGGACGGAGGGTATCCGCCCCAGCATTTT | TRBV5-5 | - | - | TRBJ1-5
CAGRRGTSRYEQYF | TGTGCCGGTCGTCGGGGGACTAGCCGATACGAGCAGTACTTC | TRBV27 | - | TRBD2 | TRBJ2-7
CASSPRTDNYGYTF | TGTGCCAGCAGCCCCCGGACAGACAACTATGGCTACACCTTC | TRBV9 | - | - | TRBJ1-2
CASSRAAGTGGASNQPQHF | TGTGCCAGCAGCCGGGCTGCCGGGACAGGGGGCGCGAGCAATCAGCCCCAGCATTTT | TRBV7-9 | few | TRBD1 | TRBJ1-5
CASRRGSFGEQYF | TGTGCCAGCAGACGGGGGAGTTTTGGCGAGCAGTACTTC | TRBV27 | - | - | TRBJ2-7
CASSLLPSGSSYEQYF | TGTGCCAGCAGCTTGTTGCCTAGCGGGAGCTCCTACGAGCAGTACTTC | TRBV5-5 | - | TRBD2 | TRBJ2-7
CSAGLAGEQYF | TGCAGTGCAGGACTAGCGGGCGAGCAGTACTTC | TRBV20-1 | once | TRBD2 | TRBJ2-7
CASSDRQASRTSEKLFF | TGTGCCAGCAGCGACCGACAGGCCTCTCGAACGTCCGAAAAACTGTTTTTT | TRBV5-4 | - | - | TRBJ1-4
CASSLGAGAREKLFF | TGCGCCAGCAGCTTAGGTGCGGGGGCTAGGGAAAAACTGTTTTTT | TRBV5-1 | - | - | TRBJ1-4
CAISESLEQYF | TGTGCCATCAGTGAATCTTTGGAGCAGTACTTC | TRBV10-3 | - | - | TRBJ2-7
CASGGWDSQETQYF | TGCGCCAGCGGGGGCTGGGACAGCCAAGAGACCCAGTACTTC | TRBV10-2 | - | TRBD1 | TRBJ2-5
CASSPGTGRKAFF | TGTGCCAGCTCACCTGGGACAGGGAGAAAAGCTTTCTTT | TRBV18 | - | TRBD1 | TRBJ1-1
CASSPGGWARGNYGYTF | TGTGCCAGCAGCCCAGGAGGTTGGGCCCGAGGAAACTATGGCTACACCTTC | TRBV11-2 | - | - | TRBJ1-2
CASSPGLAAYEQYF | TGTGCCAGCAGCCCGGGACTAGCGGCCTACGAGCAGTACTTC | TRBV7-2 | - | TRBD2 | TRBJ2-7
CASSLSPYGGAEAFF | TGTGCCAGCAGCTTATCCCCGTATGGGGGCGCTGAAGCTTTCTTT | TRBV7-2 | - | - | TRBJ1-1